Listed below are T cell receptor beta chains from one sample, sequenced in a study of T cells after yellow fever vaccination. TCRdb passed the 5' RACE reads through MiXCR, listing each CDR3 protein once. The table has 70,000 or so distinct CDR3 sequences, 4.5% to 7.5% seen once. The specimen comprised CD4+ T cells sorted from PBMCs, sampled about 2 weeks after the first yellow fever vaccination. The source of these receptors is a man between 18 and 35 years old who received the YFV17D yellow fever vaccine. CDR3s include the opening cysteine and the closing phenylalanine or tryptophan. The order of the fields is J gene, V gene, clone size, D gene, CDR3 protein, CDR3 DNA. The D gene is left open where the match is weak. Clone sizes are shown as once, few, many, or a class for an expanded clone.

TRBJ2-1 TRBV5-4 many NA CASSPWTVGEQFF TGTGCCAGCAGCCCCTGGACAGTTGGTGAGCAGTTCTTC
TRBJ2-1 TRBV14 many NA CASSQSGPNEQFF TGTGCCAGCAGCCAAAGTGGACCCAATGAGCAGTTCTTC
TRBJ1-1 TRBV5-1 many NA CASSLPEDGNTEAFF TGCGCCAGCAGCTTGCCGGAGGATGGGAACACTGAAGCTTTCTTT